This TCR beta chain was recovered during a study of shared clonotypes between healthy human individuals. The CDR3 covers 16 residues. V lost 2 bases and J lost 1; bases outside the gene matches: 8. Germline CDR1 reads KGHSH; CDR2 reads LQKENI. In regard to this clone: Its antigen remains unidentified.

Healthy HIV-negative adults without recent acute infections or vaccinations served as donors. Method: immunoSEQ multiplex PCR; TCRdb's copy keeps in-frame clones and lacks some. The repertoire consists of over 1.5 million clones, with around 98% occurring once and the leading ten covering less than 0.55%. Study-level findings and limits: Clonotype sharing among donors, it was expected, would be affected by sequencing depth. The study found about 5% of naive CD4 clonotypes shared across a few donors.

The TCR was taken from a man between 25 and 39 years old in good health. Sequencing input: naive CD4+ T cells sorted from blood. Subset: CD45RA+ positively selected. V usage is TRBV18 and J usage is TRBJ2-7; TRBD2 matches at 7 bases. CDR3 bases: TGTGCCAGCTCACCATATCCAACGGGAGGATCCTACGAGCAGTACTTC. This sequence encodes CASSPYPTGGSYEQYF.